This is a list of T cell receptor beta chains from one sample in a study of cytomegalovirus exposure and HLA in healthy donors. Method: immunoSEQ multiplex PCR; TCRdb's copy keeps in-frame clones and lacks some. The sample has around 94,000 clones, roughly 83% seen once. The sequenced sample was PBMCs. These receptors originate from a man aged 35-49 years in good health and CMV-seronegative. The CDR3 runs from the conserved cysteine through the conserved F or W. D genes are given only for firm matches. Clone size is given for some rows only: seen once, a few or many times, or a class if the clone is expanded.

clone_size: -
d_call: -
v_call: TRBV6-5
j_call: TRBJ2-7
cdr3_aa: CASSYSSGESYEQYF
cdr3_nt: TGTGCCAGCAGTTACTCCTCAGGGGAAAGCTACGAGCAGTACTTC

clone_size: -
d_call: -
v_call: TRBV5-6
j_call: TRBJ1-4
cdr3_aa: CASSLGGRAVEKLFF
cdr3_nt: TGTGCCAGCAGCTTGGGGGGCCGCGCGGTTGAAAAACTGTTTTTT

clone_size: few
d_call: -
v_call: TRBV4-3
j_call: TRBJ1-2
cdr3_aa: CASSRPDSNYGYTF
cdr3_nt: TGCGCCAGCAGCCGACCGGACAGTAACTATGGCTACACCTTC

clone_size: -
d_call: -
v_call: TRBV11-2
j_call: TRBJ2-1
cdr3_aa: CASSLSAGLVYNEQFF
cdr3_nt: TGTGCCAGCAGCCTATCTGCAGGGTTAGTCTACAATGAGCAGTTCTTC

clone_size: -
d_call: -
v_call: TRBV5-1
j_call: TRBJ1-6
cdr3_aa: CASSLELTDSYNSPLHF
cdr3_nt: TGCGCCAGCAGCTTGGAACTTACGGACAGCTATAATTCACCCCTCCACTTT

clone_size: -
d_call: TRBD1
v_call: TRBV6-6
j_call: TRBJ2-7
cdr3_aa: CASSPGTGRYEQYF
cdr3_nt: TGTGCCAGCAGTCCCGGGACAGGAAGATACGAGCAGTACTTC

clone_size: once
d_call: TRBD2
v_call: TRBV6-5
j_call: TRBJ2-2
cdr3_aa: CASSYGLAGATGELFF
cdr3_nt: TGTGCCAGCAGTTACGGACTAGCGGGGGCCACCGGGGAGCTGTTTTTT

clone_size: -
d_call: -
v_call: TRBV5-1
j_call: TRBJ2-2
cdr3_aa: CASSHYRDTGELFF
cdr3_nt: TGCGCCAGCAGCCATTACAGGGACACCGGGGAGCTGTTTTTT

clone_size: -
d_call: TRBD1
v_call: TRBV19
j_call: TRBJ1-3
cdr3_aa: CASSISGQGGNTIYF
cdr3_nt: TGTGCCAGTAGTATTTCGGGACAGGGAGGAAACACCATATATTTT

clone_size: -
d_call: TRBD2
v_call: TRBV10-3
j_call: TRBJ2-3
cdr3_aa: CAIWTSGGADTQYF
cdr3_nt: TGTGCCATCTGGACTAGCGGGGGGGCTGATACGCAGTATTTT

clone_size: few
d_call: TRBD1
v_call: TRBV6-1
j_call: TRBJ2-7
cdr3_aa: CASSEAVAGGYEQYF
cdr3_nt: TGTGCCAGCAGTGAAGCGGTGGCAGGGGGTTACGAGCAGTACTTC

clone_size: -
d_call: -
v_call: TRBV6-6
j_call: TRBJ2-1
cdr3_aa: CASTPGFNEQFF
cdr3_nt: TGTGCCAGCACCCCCGGGTTCAATGAGCAGTTCTTC

clone_size: -
d_call: TRBD1
v_call: TRBV5-1
j_call: TRBJ2-2
cdr3_aa: CASSSHYRTGSSTGELFF
cdr3_nt: TGCGCCAGCAGCTCACACTATCGGACAGGATCGAGCACCGGGGAGCTGTTTTTT

clone_size: -
d_call: -
v_call: TRBV11-2
j_call: TRBJ2-7
cdr3_aa: CASSLDGVRSYEQYF
cdr3_nt: TGTGCCAGCAGCTTAGACGGTGTCAGGTCCTACGAGCAGTACTTC

clone_size: -
d_call: -
v_call: TRBV10-3
j_call: TRBJ2-1
cdr3_aa: CAISESSAVSSYNEQFF
cdr3_nt: TGTGCCATCAGTGAGTCGTCAGCGGTCAGCTCCTACAATGAGCAGTTCTTC

clone_size: -
d_call: TRBD1
v_call: TRBV7-3
j_call: TRBJ2-1
cdr3_aa: CASSPGQSSVQFF
cdr3_nt: TGTGCCAGCAGCCCGGGACAGAGCTCAGTGCAGTTCTTC

clone_size: -
d_call: -
v_call: TRBV10-2
j_call: TRBJ2-1
cdr3_aa: CASSESGGLKGNNEQFF
cdr3_nt: TGCGCCAGCAGTGAGTCGGGGGGGCTTAAGGGGAACAATGAGCAGTTCTTC

clone_size: few
d_call: -
v_call: TRBV6-5
j_call: TRBJ2-7
cdr3_aa: CASSLGLQTVEQYF
cdr3_nt: TGTGCCAGCAGTTTGGGACTCCAGACCGTTGAGCAGTACTTC

clone_size: -
d_call: -
v_call: TRBV4-2
j_call: TRBJ1-5
cdr3_aa: CASSQGRSNQPQHF
cdr3_nt: TGTGCCAGCAGCCAAGGTCGGTCCAATCAGCCCCAGCATTTT

clone_size: -
d_call: -
v_call: TRBV11-2
j_call: TRBJ2-7
cdr3_aa: CASSLRLGAASYEQYF
cdr3_nt: TGTGCCAGCAGCTTAAGGTTGGGCGCAGCATCCTACGAGCAGTACTTC

clone_size: -
d_call: TRBD2
v_call: TRBV7-3
j_call: TRBJ2-3
cdr3_aa: CASSSTSGVADTQYF
cdr3_nt: TGTGCCAGCAGCTCAACTAGCGGGGTTGCAGATACGCAGTATTTT

clone_size: -
d_call: -
v_call: TRBV11-2
j_call: TRBJ1-1
cdr3_aa: CASSLAGSMNTEAFF
cdr3_nt: TGTGCCAGCAGCTTAGCGGGTTCCATGAACACTGAAGCTTTCTTT

clone_size: -
d_call: -
v_call: TRBV5-6
j_call: TRBJ1-5
cdr3_aa: CASSPSGGKLNQPQHF
cdr3_nt: TGTGCCAGCAGCCCGTCGGGTGGAAAGCTTAATCAGCCCCAGCATTTT

clone_size: once
d_call: TRBD1
v_call: TRBV7-2
j_call: TRBJ2-3
cdr3_aa: CASSFDRGGDTQYF
cdr3_nt: TGTGCCAGCAGCTTCGACAGGGGAGGAGATACGCAGTATTTT

clone_size: -
d_call: -
v_call: TRBV2
j_call: TRBJ2-5
cdr3_aa: CASNLVTQETQYF
cdr3_nt: TGTGCCAGCAACCTCGTAACGCAGGAGACCCAGTACTTC

clone_size: -
d_call: TRBD1
v_call: TRBV13
j_call: TRBJ2-7
cdr3_aa: CASSLEGQGYEQYF
cdr3_nt: TGTGCCAGCAGCTTAGAGGGACAGGGATACGAGCAGTACTTC

clone_size: -
d_call: TRBD1
v_call: TRBV7-3
j_call: TRBJ2-2
cdr3_aa: CASSLTGQGATGEPFF
cdr3_nt: TGTGCCAGCAGTCTAACGGGACAGGGGGCCACCGGGGAGCCGTTTTTT